This T cell receptor beta chain was sequenced in a study of blood T cell repertoires in COVID-19. Original processing notes: Estimated nucleated cell counts came from reference gene primer amplification. The data were produced by immunoSEQ multiplex PCR, yet TCRdb's version contains in-frame clones alone and is incomplete. V and J calls and clone size are as listed in that table; D and trimming were resolved from the DNA. Among about 290,000 clones listed, around four fifths were seen once. This receptor was identified in a woman aged 45-60 years with active or convalescent COVID-19. The material sequenced was peripheral blood.

The CDR3 protein is CAVWDRGQGNSPLHF. CDR3 DNA sequence: TGTGCAGTTTGGGACAGGGGGCAGGGTAATTCACCCCTCCACTTT. The rearrangement links TRBV28 to TRBJ1-6, with 12 bases lining up with TRBD1. The CDR3 loop spans 15 amino acids. Germline CDR1 is MDHEN and CDR2 is SYDVKM. Based on the CDR3 plus reference TRBV28 and TRBJ1-6, the full variable domain is DVKVTQSSRYLVKRTGEKVFLECVQDMDHENMFWYRQDPGLGLRLIYFSYDVKMKEKGDIPEGYSVSREKKERFSLILESASTNQTSMYLCAVWDRGQGNSPLHFGNGTRLTVT.